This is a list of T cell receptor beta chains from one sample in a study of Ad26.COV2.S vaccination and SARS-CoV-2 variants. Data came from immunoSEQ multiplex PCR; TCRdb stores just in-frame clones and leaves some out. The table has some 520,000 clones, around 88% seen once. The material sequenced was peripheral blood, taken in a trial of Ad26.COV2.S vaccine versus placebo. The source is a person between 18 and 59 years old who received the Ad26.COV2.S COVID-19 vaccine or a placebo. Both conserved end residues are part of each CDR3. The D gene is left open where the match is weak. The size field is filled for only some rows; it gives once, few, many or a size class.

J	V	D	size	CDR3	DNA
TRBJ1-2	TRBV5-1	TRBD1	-	CASSSQNQDRNYGYTF	TGCGCCAGCAGCTCACAAAACCAGGACAGGAACTATGGCTACACCTTC
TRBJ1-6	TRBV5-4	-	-	CASSLARGSPLHF	TGTGCCAGCAGCTTGGCTCGCGGTTCACCCCTCCACTTT
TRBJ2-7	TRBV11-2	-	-	CASSSAGERAYEQYF	TGTGCCAGCAGCTCTGCTGGGGAAAGAGCCTACGAGCAGTACTTC
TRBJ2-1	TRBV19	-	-	CASKERRDNEQFF	TGTGCCAGTAAAGAGAGGCGGGACAATGAGCAGTTCTTC
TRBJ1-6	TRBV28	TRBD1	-	CASSSVTSGGGSPLHF	TGTGCCAGCAGTTCCGTCACCTCAGGGGGGGGTTCACCCCTCCACTTT
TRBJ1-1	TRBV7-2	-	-	CASSLSSRINTEAFF	TGTGCCAGCAGCTTAAGCTCCAGGATTAACACTGAAGCTTTCTTT
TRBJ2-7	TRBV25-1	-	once	CASLGGPYEQYF	TGTGCCAGCCTGGGAGGCCCTTACGAGCAGTACTTC
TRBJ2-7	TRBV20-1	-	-	CSSGARYEQYF	TGCAGTTCGGGGGCCCGATACGAGCAGTACTTC
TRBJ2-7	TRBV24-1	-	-	CATSVLGGSYEQYF	TGTGCCACCAGTGTATTAGGCGGATCCTACGAGCAGTACTTC
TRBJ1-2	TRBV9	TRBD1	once	CASSARTGSNYGYTF	TGTGCCAGCAGCGCAAGGACAGGGTCTAACTATGGCTACACCTTC
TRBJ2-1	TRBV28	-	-	CASTSPAPYNEQFF	TGTGCCAGCACCTCCCCAGCCCCCTACAATGAGCAGTTCTTC
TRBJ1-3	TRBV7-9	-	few	CASSFSGGTRNTIYF	TGTGCCAGCAGCTTTTCGGGGGGTACCCGAAACACCATATATTTT
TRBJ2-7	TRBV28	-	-	CASSSIIRDPPYEQYF	TGTGCCAGCAGTTCAATTATCCGGGACCCGCCCTACGAGCAGTACTTC
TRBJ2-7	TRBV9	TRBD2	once	CASSGTSGRKQYF	TGTGCCAGCAGCGGGACTAGCGGGAGAAAGCAGTACTTC
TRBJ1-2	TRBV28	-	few	CASRRKQGLNYGYTF	TGTGCCAGCAGGAGAAAACAGGGCCTAAACTATGGCTACACCTTC
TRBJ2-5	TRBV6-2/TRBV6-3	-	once	CASSLGQHQETQYF	TGTGCCAGCAGTCTTGGACAGCACCAAGAGACCCAGTACTTC
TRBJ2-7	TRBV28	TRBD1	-	CASTTGGRRGPEYF	TGTGCCAGCACTACAGGGGGAAGACGGGGCCCCGAGTACTTC
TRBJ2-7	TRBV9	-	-	CASSASIGPLYEQYF	TGTGCCAGCAGCGCCTCGATCGGACCCCTCTACGAGCAGTACTTC